These T cell receptor beta chains were read from a single sample in a study of OX40 agonist ivuxolimab in advanced cancers. Sequencing used immunoSEQ multiplex PCR; TCRdb keeps in-frame clones, though not all of them. In the table there are 65,000 to 95,000 clones, about nine tenths of which are singletons. The material sequenced was CD4+ or CD8+ T cells sorted from blood, taken in a trial of the OX40 agonist ivuxolimab. Source of these receptors: an adult with an advanced solid tumor such as melanoma, head and neck, liver or kidney cancer. Each CDR3 is given with its conserved first and last residue. Fields, in order: V gene, clone size, D gene, J gene, CDR3 protein, CDR3 DNA. The D gene is left open where the match is weak. Clone size appears in some rows only: once, few, many, or a class for an expanded clone.

TRBV9,NA,NA,TRBJ1-4,CASRGDNEKLFF,TGTGCCAGCAGGGGGGATAATGAAAAACTGTTTTTT
TRBV4-3,NA,NA,TRBJ2-7,CASSQDRGYEQYF,TGCGCCAGCAGCCAAGACAGGGGCTACGAGCAGTACTTC
TRBV7-9,NA,TRBD2,TRBJ2-7,CASSSSGGPAYEQYF,TGTGCCAGCAGCTCGAGCGGGGGCCCTGCCTACGAGCAGTACTTC
TRBV29-1,NA,NA,TRBJ2-7,CSVARTPSSYEQYF,TGCAGCGTTGCGAGGACACCTAGCTCCTACGAGCAGTACTTC
TRBV27,once,NA,TRBJ2-1,CASSLRGHYNEQFF,TGTGCCAGCAGTTTACGGGGGCACTACAATGAGCAGTTCTTC
TRBV7-9,NA,TRBD1,TRBJ2-7,CASSSRDREVEQYF,TGTGCCAGCAGCTCCCGGGACAGGGAGGTCGAGCAGTACTTC
TRBV13,NA,TRBD1,TRBJ2-7,CASSPPDRDHEQYF,TGTGCCAGCAGCCCCCCGGACAGGGACCACGAGCAGTACTTC
TRBV7-9,NA,TRBD2,TRBJ2-2,CASSLGLAGDTGELFF,TGTGCCAGCAGCTTGGGACTAGCGGGGGATACCGGGGAGCTGTTTTTT
TRBV29-1,NA,NA,TRBJ1-2,CSVQRQVVGQLANYGYTF,TGCAGCGTACAACGACAGGTCGTCGGTCAATTAGCTAACTATGGCTACACCTTC
TRBV5-4,NA,TRBD2,TRBJ2-7,CASSFRGGSYEQYF,TGTGCCAGCAGCTTCCGCGGGGGCTCCTACGAGCAGTACTTC
TRBV19,NA,NA,TRBJ2-3,CASSIEKTTDTQYF,TGTGCCAGTAGTATAGAAAAGACTACAGATACGCAGTATTTT
TRBV5-1,NA,TRBD1,TRBJ2-7,CASSSKGQGSIYEQYF,TGCGCCAGCAGCTCAAAAGGACAGGGATCGATATACGAGCAGTACTTC
TRBV29-1,NA,NA,TRBJ2-7,CSVGTSSSYEQYF,TGCAGCGTTGGTACATCCTCCTCCTACGAGCAGTACTTC
TRBV27,few,TRBD1,TRBJ1-5,CASSSSGTGGWQPQHF,TGTGCCAGCAGTTCCTCCGGGACAGGGGGCTGGCAGCCCCAGCATTTT
TRBV2,NA,TRBD2,TRBJ2-7,CASSFSGGFSEQYF,TGTGCCAGCAGTTTTAGCGGGGGTTTCAGCGAGCAGTACTTC
TRBV19,NA,NA,TRBJ2-1,CASSIARDEQFF,TGTGCCAGTAGTATAGCGAGGGATGAGCAGTTCTTC
TRBV9,NA,TRBD1,TRBJ1-2,CASSVARTGGIYGYTF,TGTGCCAGCAGCGTAGCTAGGACAGGGGGGATCTATGGCTACACCTTC
TRBV6-4,NA,NA,TRBJ1-2,CASSLSSLSGAPYGYTF,TGTGCCAGCAGTCTTTCGTCTTTGTCAGGCGCTCCCTATGGCTACACCTTC
TRBV7-6,NA,NA,TRBJ2-7,CASSPRGSLYEQYF,TGTGCCAGCAGCCCCCGGGGATCTCTCTACGAGCAGTACTTC
TRBV11-2,NA,TRBD1,TRBJ2-1,CASSLQGYVYNEQFF,TGTGCCAGCAGCCTACAGGGGTATGTGTACAATGAGCAGTTCTTC
TRBV9,NA,TRBD1,TRBJ1-1,CASSARIMTGAIGNTEAFF,TGTGCCAGCAGCGCGCGCATCATGACAGGGGCGATAGGGAACACTGAAGCTTTCTTT
TRBV5-6,NA,NA,TRBJ2-7,CASSHPGEAYEQYF,TGTGCCAGCAGCCATCCCGGGGAGGCCTACGAGCAGTACTTC
TRBV27,once,TRBD2,TRBJ2-1,CASSWSSGVVFNEQFF,TGTGCCAGCAGTTGGTCTAGCGGGGTTGTTTTCAATGAGCAGTTCTTC
TRBV7-3,NA,TRBD2,TRBJ2-3,CASSRGGGDTDTQYF,TGTGCCAGCAGCCGAGGCGGGGGGGACACAGATACGCAGTATTTT
TRBV21-1,NA,NA,TRBJ2-1,CASSKEQGDRHEQFF,TGTGCCAGCAGCAAAGAACAGGGGGACCGCCATGAGCAGTTCTTC
TRBV19,NA,NA,TRBJ1-5,CASGTPRVGQPQHF,TGTGCCAGTGGCACGCCCAGGGTAGGGCAGCCCCAGCATTTT
TRBV6-5,NA,NA,TRBJ1-1,CASSGSGAETEAFF,TGTGCCAGCAGTGGATCGGGGGCTGAGACTGAAGCTTTCTTT
TRBV7-8,NA,NA,TRBJ2-7,CASTHREGYEQYF,TGTGCCAGCACCCACAGGGAGGGATACGAGCAGTACTTC
TRBV2,NA,TRBD1,TRBJ1-2,CASTGQGSYRYGYTF,TGTGCCAGCACGGGACAGGGGAGTTACCGCTATGGCTACACCTTC
TRBV19,NA,NA,TRBJ2-1,CASSPRLYNEQFF,TGTGCCAGTAGTCCCCGTCTGTACAATGAGCAGTTCTTC
TRBV27,once,NA,TRBJ2-7,CASITRAQGSYEQYF,TGTGCCAGCATCACCAGGGCCCAAGGCTCCTACGAGCAGTACTTC
TRBV7-9,NA,NA,TRBJ2-5,CASEGEFGETQYF,TGTGCCAGCGAGGGAGAATTCGGAGAGACCCAGTACTTC
TRBV27,NA,TRBD1,TRBJ1-3,CASSPQGQGMGRGGNTIYF,TGTGCCAGCAGTCCCCAGGGACAGGGGATGGGGCGGGGTGGAAACACCATATATTTT
TRBV7-9,NA,NA,TRBJ1-2,CASSLAIAANYGYTF,TGTGCCAGCAGCTTAGCGATCGCGGCTAACTATGGCTACACCTTC
TRBV4-1,NA,TRBD1,TRBJ2-7,CASSYTGESYEQYF,TGCGCCAGCAGCTATACAGGGGAATCCTACGAGCAGTACTTC
TRBV4-1,once,NA,TRBJ2-3,CASSQLDSTDTQYF,TGCGCCAGCAGCCAACTTGACAGCACAGATACGCAGTATTTT
TRBV5-6,NA,NA,TRBJ2-2,CASSFTGELFF,TGTGCCAGCAGCTTCACCGGGGAGCTGTTTTTT
TRBV19,NA,TRBD1,TRBJ2-7,CASSISGTVSYEQYF,TGTGCCAGTAGTATAAGTGGGACAGTCTCCTACGAGCAGTACTTC
TRBV11-2,NA,NA,TRBJ1-4,CASSLVGWTNEKLFF,TGTGCCAGCAGCTTAGTAGGGTGGACTAATGAAAAACTGTTTTTT
TRBV2,NA,NA,TRBJ1-6,CASSESSLSSYNSPLHF,TGTGCCAGCAGTGAAAGCAGCCTGAGCTCCTATAATTCACCCCTCCACTTT
TRBV19,NA,NA,TRBJ2-2,CASSPLDGVTGELFF,TGTGCCAGTAGTCCATTGGACGGGGTCACCGGGGAGCTGTTTTTT
TRBV5-5,few,NA,TRBJ2-2,CASSYWGVGELFF,TGTGCCAGCAGCTATTGGGGTGTCGGGGAGCTGTTTTTT
TRBV12-5,few,NA,TRBJ1-2,CASGFNYGYTF,TGTGCTAGTGGTTTCAACTATGGCTACACCTTC
TRBV15,NA,NA,TRBJ2-1,CATTKTVSWYNEQFF,TGTGCCACCACCAAGACCGTGAGTTGGTACAATGAGCAGTTCTTC
TRBV11-2,NA,TRBD1,TRBJ1-4,CASSPDTGGEKLFF,TGTGCCAGCAGCCCAGACACAGGGGGAGAAAAACTGTTTTTT
TRBV10-3,once,NA,TRBJ1-4,CAIRGDNEKLFF,TGTGCCATCAGAGGGGATAATGAAAAACTGTTTTTT
TRBV15,NA,NA,TRBJ1-5,CATRGDGYQPQHF,TGTGCCACCCGGGGGGACGGCTATCAGCCCCAGCATTTT
TRBV6-5,NA,NA,TRBJ1-1,CASIPGLGNTEAFF,TGTGCCAGCATTCCCGGTTTGGGGAACACTGAAGCTTTCTTT
TRBV27,NA,TRBD1,TRBJ2-7,CASSLKGGPHSYEQYF,TGTGCCAGCAGTTTAAAAGGGGGCCCCCACTCCTACGAGCAGTACTTC
TRBV15,NA,TRBD2,TRBJ2-5,CATSTAGGPWETQYF,TGTGCCACCAGTACAGCGGGGGGGCCCTGGGAGACCCAGTACTTC
TRBV4-1,NA,NA,TRBJ2-7,CASSQVRGYEQYF,TGCGCCAGCAGCCAAGTAAGGGGCTACGAGCAGTACTTC
TRBV6-5,NA,NA,TRBJ1-1,CASSYGWGRDTEAFF,TGTGCCAGCAGTTACGGGTGGGGGCGAGACACTGAAGCTTTCTTT
TRBV10-3,NA,NA,TRBJ1-2,CAISESGTGLFGYTF,TGTGCCATCAGTGAGTCTGGTACAGGGCTATTTGGCTACACCTTC
TRBV9,NA,TRBD1,TRBJ2-7,CASSETGVGYEQYF,TGTGCCAGCAGCGAGACAGGGGTAGGCTACGAGCAGTACTTC
TRBV7-2,NA,TRBD1,TRBJ1-2,CASSLVRAGTGVGYTF,TGTGCCAGCAGCTTAGTAAGAGCCGGGACAGGGGTTGGCTACACCTTC
TRBV7-8,NA,NA,TRBJ2-1,CASSRVRAGDEQFF,TGTGCCAGCAGCAGAGTGCGAGCGGGCGATGAGCAGTTCTTC
TRBV7-9,NA,NA,TRBJ1-5,CASSLQGINQPQHF,TGTGCCAGCAGCCTTCAGGGGATCAATCAGCCCCAGCATTTT